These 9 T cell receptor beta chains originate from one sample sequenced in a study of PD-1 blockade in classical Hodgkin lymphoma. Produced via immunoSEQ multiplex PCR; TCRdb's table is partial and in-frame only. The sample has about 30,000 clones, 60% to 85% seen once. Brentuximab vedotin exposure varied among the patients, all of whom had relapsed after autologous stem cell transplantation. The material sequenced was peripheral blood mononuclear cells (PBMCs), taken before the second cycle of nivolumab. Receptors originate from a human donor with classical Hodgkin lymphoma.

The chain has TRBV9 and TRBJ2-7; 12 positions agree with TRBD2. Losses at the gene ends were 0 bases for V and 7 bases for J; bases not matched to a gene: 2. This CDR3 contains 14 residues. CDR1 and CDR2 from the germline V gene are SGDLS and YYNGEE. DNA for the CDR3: TGTGCCAGCAGCGTAGGAGGACTAGCGGGGGAGCAGTACTTC. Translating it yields CASSVGGLAGEQYF.

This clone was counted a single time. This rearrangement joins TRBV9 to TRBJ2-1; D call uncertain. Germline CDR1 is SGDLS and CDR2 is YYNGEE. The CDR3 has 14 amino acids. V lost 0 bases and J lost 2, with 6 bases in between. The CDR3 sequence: CASSVVGTYNEQFF. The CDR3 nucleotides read TGTGCCAGCAGCGTAGTGGGGACCTACAATGAGCAGTTCTTC.

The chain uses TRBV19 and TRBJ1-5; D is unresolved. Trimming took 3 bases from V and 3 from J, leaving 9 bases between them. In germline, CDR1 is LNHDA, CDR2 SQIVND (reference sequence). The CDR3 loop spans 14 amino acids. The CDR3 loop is CASSMISNNQPQHF. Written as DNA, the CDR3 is TGTGCCAGTAGTATGATAAGTAACAATCAGCCCCAGCATTTT. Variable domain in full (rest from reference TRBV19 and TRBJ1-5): DGGITQSPKYLFRKEGQNVTLSCEQNLNHDAMYWYRQDPGQGLRLIYYSQIVNDFQKGDIAEGYSVSREKKESFPLTVTSAQKNPTAFYLCASSMISNNQPQHFGDGTRLSIL.

CDR3 amino acids: CASSQDWPSGADEQFF. The CDR3 DNA sequence: TGCGCCAGCAGCCAAGATTGGCCTAGCGGGGCAGATGAGCAGTTCTTC. This sequence joins TRBV4-3 and TRBJ2-1; 9 bases are shared with TRBD2. The CDR3 extends over 16 amino acids. In germline, CDR1 is LGHNA, CDR2 YSLEER. Trimming cost V 0 bases and J 8 bases; bases outside gene matches: 8.

The CDR3 region is CATSIRQGETQYF. CDR3 nucleotides: TGTGCCACCAGCATACGACAGGGAGAGACCCAGTACTTC. This chain links TRBV15 with TRBJ2-5; 7 nucleotides agree with TRBD1. Germline V gene lookup returns CDR1 LNHNV and CDR2 YYDKDF (reference sequence). This CDR3 region has 13 residues. V lost 4 bases and J lost 4; bases outside the gene matches: 3.

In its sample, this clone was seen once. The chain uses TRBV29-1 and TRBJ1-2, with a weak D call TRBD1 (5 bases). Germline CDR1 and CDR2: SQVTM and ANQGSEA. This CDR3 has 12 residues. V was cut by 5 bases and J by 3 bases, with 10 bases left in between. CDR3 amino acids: CSVLGGDYGYTF. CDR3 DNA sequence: TGCAGCGTTCTGGGGGGGGACTATGGCTACACCTTC.

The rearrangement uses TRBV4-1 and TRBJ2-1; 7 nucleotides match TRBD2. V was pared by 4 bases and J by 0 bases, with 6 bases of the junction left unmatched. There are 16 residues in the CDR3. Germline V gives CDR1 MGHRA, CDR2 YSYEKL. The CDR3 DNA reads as TGCGCCAGCAGCCCCCAGACTAGCTACTCCTACAATGAGCAGTTCTTC. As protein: CASSPQTSYSYNEQFF.

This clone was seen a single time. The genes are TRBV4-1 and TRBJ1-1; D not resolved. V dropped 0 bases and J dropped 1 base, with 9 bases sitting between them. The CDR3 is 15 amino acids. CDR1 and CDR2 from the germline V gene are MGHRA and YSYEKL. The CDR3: CASSQDRARNTEAFF. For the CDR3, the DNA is TGCGCCAGCAGCCAAGATAGGGCGAGGAACACTGAAGCTTTCTTT.

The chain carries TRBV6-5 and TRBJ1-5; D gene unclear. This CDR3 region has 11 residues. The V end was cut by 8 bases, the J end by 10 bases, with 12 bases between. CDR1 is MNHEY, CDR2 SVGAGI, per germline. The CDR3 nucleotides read TGTGCCAGCGGCCAACAGCGTCCCCAGCATTTT. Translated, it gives CASGQQRPQHF.